This T cell receptor beta chain was captured by sequencing in a study of T cell changes during pregnancy in multiple sclerosis (dated by TCRdb to the late 2010s). At the level of the whole study: The study examined how the T cell repertoire changed over the course of pregnancy in women with multiple sclerosis.

From the cysteine up to the phenylalanine, the CDR3 has a length of 20 residues. Only CDR3 DNA remains: 60 bases, in frame from the first base. The germline V gene encodes CDR1 SGDLS and CDR2 YYNGEE. Trimmed from V: 4 bases; trimmed from J: 1 base; junction bases lacking a gene match: 13. On this clone: The antigen it binds to is not known. No base quality information exists; no much larger clone differs at one position.

Libraries were constructed by the immunoSEQ multiplex PCR assay. As stored in TCRdb, this immuneACCESS dataset retains in-frame rearrangements with V and J assigned. A fraction of the clones does not appear; measured against another copy, unresolved V genes explain less than half of the discrepancy, and the remainder lacks a known reason. This sample lists 70,000 to 90,000 clones; roughly 93% were detected once. Together, the top ten hold approximately 0.79% of the sample. This sequence was found in a female donor in good health, enrolled as a control in a pregnancy study. The sequencing used peripheral blood, collected in the second trimester of pregnancy. The chain couples TRBV9 to TRBJ1-6; TRBD1 aligns with 11 central bases. The bases are TGTGCCAGCAGCCTCCAACCCGGGACAGGGGGTGGTTCCTATAATTCACCCCTCCACTTT. It is translated as CASSLQPGTGGGSYNSPLHF.